These 17 T cell receptor beta chains were all obtained from the same sample, sequenced in a study of T cells in Graves' hyperthyroidism and ophthalmopathy. The TCR beta CDR3 regions underwent amplification using RNA transcripts as the source. First-round RT-PCR targeting the TCR CDR3 was performed with the HTBI primer set. TCRdb passed the multiplex PCR reads through MiXCR, listing each CDR3 protein once. Of 300,000 to 500,000 distinct CDR3 sequences listed, around 15% are singletons. The source material was blood. The receptors shown here come from a man aged 45-65 years with Graves' ophthalmopathy.

This clonotype turned up a few times. The V and J genes are TRBV20-1 and TRBJ2-1; TRBD2 might be the D (6 bases). The CDR3 has 17 residues. Germline V gene sequence: CDR1 DFQATT, CDR2 SNEGSKA (reference sequence). Trimming took 3 bases from V and 7 from J, leaving 25 bases between them. CDR3 sequence reads: CSAREGFNSRGGNEQFF. The CDR3, as DNA: TGCAGTGCTAGGGAGGGCTTTAACTCCAGAGGTGGAAATGAGCAGTTCTTC.

This clonotype was seen repeatedly, ten times or more. CDR3 sequence reads: CATLRGLGDGGPNTEAFF. In DNA form, the CDR3 reads TGTGCCACCCTCAGGGGACTGGGGGACGGGGGCCCGAACACTGAAGCTTTCTTT. The chain uses TRBV10-3 and TRBJ1-1; tentative D call: TRBD1 (6 bases). V lost 10 bases, J lost 1 base, and 28 bases lay in between. CDR1 is ENHRY and CDR2 is SYGVKD in the germline V gene. The CDR3 covers 18 residues.

In this sample, this clonotype turned up many times. The chain links TRBV18 to TRBJ1-2, with D perhaps matching TRBD1 (5 bases). Per the germline V gene, CDR1 is KGHSH and CDR2 is LQKENI. The CDR3 has 15 residues. V dropped 6 bases and J dropped 2 bases, with 16 bases sitting between them. The CDR3 region is CASSRTGTENYGYTF. The CDR3, as DNA: TGTGCCAGCTCGAGGACCGGGACGGAGAACTATGGCTACACCTTC.

The CDR3 loop reads CASSIGMAGERFWTGELFF. The DNA of the CDR3 is TGTGCCAGTAGTATTGGGATGGCGGGAGAGCGGTTTTGGACCGGGGAGCTGTTTTTT. The chain combines TRBV19 with TRBJ2-2; 7 bases are shared with TRBD2. Germline values: CDR1 LNHDA, CDR2 SQIVND (reference sequence). This CDR3 has 19 amino acids. The junction had 18 bases not matched to a gene; V was cut back by 3 bases and J by 5 bases.

This chain uses TRBV28 with TRBJ2-2; 10 bases are a match to TRBD2. V lost 2 bases to trimming and J lost 7 bases; unmatched junction nucleotides: 16. CDR3 length equals 19 residues. Per the germline V gene, CDR1 is MDHEN and CDR2 is SYDVKM. The CDR3 sequence is CASSLAAGPRLAGGGELFF. The CDR3 nucleotides read TGTGCCAGCAGTTTAGCCGCTGGCCCTAGACTAGCGGGCGGCGGGGAGCTGTTTTTT.

This clonotype showed up many times. The V gene is TRBV5-1, the J gene TRBJ2-1; 8 bases agree with TRBD2. The germline gives CDR1 SGHRS, CDR2 YFSETQ. This CDR3 is built from 13 residues. J lost 5 bases, V lost 5 bases, and 3 bases had no gene match. This chain's CDR3 is CASRREANNEQFF. The CDR3 nucleotides are TGCGCCAGCAGGCGGGAGGCGAACAATGAGCAGTTCTTC.

This clonotype has just a few counts. The V gene is TRBV28, the J gene TRBJ2-1, with 7 bases aligning to TRBD2. This CDR3 region has 15 residues. Germline CDR1 MDHEN, CDR2 SYDVKM. V lost 4 bases, J lost 2 bases, and 5 bases stayed unmatched. The CDR3 sequence: CASSWRSGTYNEQFF. The CDR3 DNA follows: TGTGCCAGCAGTTGGCGAAGCGGGACCTACAATGAGCAGTTCTTC.

This clonotype occurred many times. The rearrangement uses TRBV5-1 and TRBJ2-2, with D unclear. V gave up 4 bases and J gave up 0 bases, with 7 bases separating them. Per germline, CDR1 SGHRS and CDR2 YFSETQ. The CDR3 extends over 14 amino acids. Here the CDR3 DNA reads TGCGCCAGCAGCCTGGACGCGAACACCGGGGAGCTGTTTTTT. Residues: CASSLDANTGELFF.

In its sample, this clonotype was seen many times. The rearrangement uses TRBV5-1 and TRBJ1-2; 7 bases map to TRBD1. Germline CDR1 is SGHRS and CDR2 is YFSETQ. CDR3 length: 17 amino acids. The J segment lost 1 base and the V segment lost 0 bases, leaving 9 bases of the junction unmatched. CDR3: CASSLEGQSIRNYGYTF. The DNA for the CDR3 is TGCGCCAGCAGCTTGGAGGGACAGTCGATTCGTAACTATGGCTACACCTTC.

With respect to this clonotype: A much larger clone lies a single base off, so this may be a read error. V is TRBV12-3 or TRBV12-4 and J is TRBJ2-1; D may be TRBD1 or TRBD2 (5 bases each). CDR3 length equals 15 residues. The CDR3 DNA sequence: TGTGCCAGCAGTTTGGGGGTTCGTTCGGGAAATGAGCGGTTCTTC. As protein: CASSLGVRSGNERFF.

This clonotype was recorded many times. The rearrangement links TRBV14 to TRBJ2-7, with no clear D. Germline V gives CDR1 SGHDN, CDR2 FVKESK. The CDR3 contains 13 residues. The ends were cut back, 0 bases at V and 6 bases at J, with 9 bases in the middle. The chain's CDR3 is CASSQELGREQYF. CDR3 sequence (DNA): TGTGCCAGCAGCCAAGAATTAGGTCGCGAGCAGTACTTC.

The rearrangement joins TRBV4-1 to TRBJ1-1; the match to TRBD1 covers 9 bases. The CDR3 contains 19 residues. V trimming: 0 bases; J trimming: 2 bases; junction bases outside the gene matches: 13. Germline CDR1 is MGHRA and CDR2 is YSYEKL. The CDR3 coding sequence is TGCGCCAGCAGCCAAGAGAGGGGGACAGGGTCTCTGATAAACACTGAAGCTTTCTTT. It encodes CASSQERGTGSLINTEAFF.

This clonotype came up many times. The chain employs TRBV6-1 and TRBJ2-3; D call uncertain. CDR1 is MNHNS and CDR2 is SASEGT in the germline V gene. V was trimmed by 3 bases and J by 4 bases, leaving 14 bases between them. The CDR3 runs 15 residues. CDR3: CASSESLSSADTQYF. The CDR3 DNA reads TGTGCCAGCAGTGAGTCCCTCTCTTCCGCAGATACGCAGTATTTT.

The chain uses TRBV4-1 and TRBJ1-1; 7 bases align to TRBD1. The CDR3 has 15 amino acids. Unmatched junction bases numbered 6, after V lost 3 bases and J lost 2 bases. Germline-derived CDR1 and CDR2 are MGHRA and YSYEKL. CDR3 sequence (DNA): TGCGCCAGCAGCCATAGAGGACAGGCTAACACTGAAGCTTTCTTT. Translating gives CASSHRGQANTEAFF.

This clonotype came up many times. This sequence joins TRBV7-8 and TRBJ2-5, with D perhaps matching TRBD2 (6 bases). CDR3 length: 14 residues. Germline V gene lookup returns CDR1 SGHVS and CDR2 FQNEAQ. With 5 bases removed from V and 5 bases from J, the gap between germline ends came to 15 bases. CDR3 nucleotide sequence: TGTGCCAGCAGCCGATCGGAGGGCCTGGAGACCCAGTACTTC. Its translation: CASSRSEGLETQYF.

This clonotype showed up many times. This chain links TRBV24-1 with TRBJ2-1; 9 positions agree with TRBD1. Germline-derived CDR1 and CDR2 are KGHDR and SFDVKD. The CDR3 covers 15 residues. Losses at the gene ends were 3 bases for V and 8 bases for J; bases not matched to a gene: 7. The CDR3: CATSDRRDRVYEQFF. The DNA of the CDR3 is TGTGCCACCAGTGATCGCCGGGACAGGGTGTATGAGCAGTTCTTC.

This clonotype was seen ten or more times. The V call is TRBV19, the J call TRBJ1-2; no clear D gene. Germline V gene sequence: CDR1 LNHDA, CDR2 SQIVND (reference sequence). This CDR3 has 16 residues. V was cut by 2 bases and J by 4 bases, with 17 bases left in between. The CDR3 region is CASSIRSAGTFYGYTF. CDR3 nucleotides: TGTGCCAGTAGTATAAGGTCGGCAGGCACCTTCTATGGCTACACCTTC.